This entry lists 22 T cell receptor beta chains sequenced from one sample in a study of shared clonotypes between healthy human individuals. The data were produced by immunoSEQ multiplex PCR, yet TCRdb's version contains in-frame clones alone and is incomplete. Seen here are hundreds of thousands of clones, 96% observed once, and the top ten hold less than 0.3%. As defined, naive CD8 cells were CD45RO-negative and positively selected for CCR7, with terminally differentiated effector memory CD45RA+ cells excluded. Sequencing was carried out using naive CD8+ T cells sorted from blood. The receptors derive from a man aged 25-40 years in good health.

This chain uses TRBV6-1 with TRBJ2-3; D not resolved. Germline V lookup: CDR1 MNHNS, CDR2 SASEGT. V was clipped by 10 bases and J by 1 base, with 12 bases between them. The CDR3 covers 13 residues. The CDR3 DNA reads TGTGCCATCCCGTCTCAGGGCACAGATACGCAGTATTTT. Protein: CAIPSQGTDTQYF.

This clone was detected once. The chain carries TRBV5-3 and TRBJ2-7; 7 nucleotides agree with TRBD1. TRBV5-3 is marked as an open reading frame, function uncertain. Germline trimming cut 3 bases from V and 6 bases from J; bases unmatched to any gene: 3. The CDR3 runs to 12 residues. This CDR3 is CARSSTGVEQYF. The CDR3 region has the DNA TGTGCCAGAAGCTCAACAGGGGTCGAGCAGTACTTC.

V is TRBV11-1 and J is TRBJ1-5, with D possibly being TRBD1 (6 bases). The CDR3 length is 14 residues. Germline V gives CDR1 SGHAT, CDR2 FQDESV (reference sequence). V was pared by 5 bases and J by 0 bases, with 8 bases between. This CDR3 reads CASSPRGSNQPQHF. CDR3 nucleotides: TGTGCCAGCAGCCCCAGGGGTAGCAATCAGCCCCAGCATTTT. Full variable domain (rest looked up from reference TRBV11-1 and TRBJ1-5): EAEVAQSPRYKITEKSQAVAFWCDPISGHATLYWYRQILGQGPELLVQFQDESVVDDSQLPKDRFSAERLKGVDSTLKIQPAELGDSAMYLCASSPRGSNQPQHFGDGTRLSIL.

The CDR3 spells CASSSSTSGAYEQYF. The CDR3, as DNA: TGTGCCAGCAGTTCCTCGACTAGCGGCGCCTACGAGCAGTACTTC. The chain has TRBV27 and TRBJ2-7; 9 bases map to TRBD2. This CDR3 has 15 amino acids. Germline V gene data show CDR1 as MNHEY and CDR2 as SMNVEV (reference sequence). The V segment lost 4 bases and the J segment 2 bases; nucleotides outside the gene matches: 6.

This rearrangement joins TRBV27 to TRBJ2-7; tentatively, D is TRBD1 (5 bases). V lost 10 bases and J 5 bases, leaving 15 bases between the germline ends. The CDR3 has 12 amino acids. Germline V gene lookup returns CDR1 MNHEY and CDR2 SMNVEV (reference sequence). Here the CDR3 DNA reads TGTGCCACATTCGGCAGGGCGGACGAGCAGTACTTC. This gives the protein CATFGRADEQYF.

The CDR3 spells CASSLALSYEQYF. The CDR3, as DNA: TGCGCCAGCAGCTTGGCCCTCTCTTACGAGCAGTACTTC. The chain couples TRBV5-1 to TRBJ2-7; D ambiguous. The V and J ends lost 0 bases and 4 bases respectively, with 8 bases between them. The CDR3 covers 13 residues. Germline CDR1 SGHRS, CDR2 YFSETQ.

The genes are TRBV27 and TRBJ2-1, with a weak D call TRBD2 (5 bases). The germline V and J ends were trimmed by 2 bases and 6 bases, with 11 bases remaining between them. The CDR3 length is 14 residues. Germline V CDR1 and CDR2: MNHEY, SMNVEV (reference sequence). CDR3 nucleotide sequence: TGTGCCAGCAGTTTAGCCCCCGCGGGCAATGAGCAGTTCTTC. It encodes CASSLAPAGNEQFF.

The V call is TRBV7-8, the J call TRBJ2-1, with TRBD2 matching 10 bases. The CDR3 runs 18 residues. V lost 2 bases and J lost 7; bases outside the gene matches: 14. The V gene's germline CDR1 is SGHVS and CDR2 FQNEAQ. The CDR3 is CASSLRAFGLAEGNEQFF. The CDR3, as DNA: TGTGCCAGCAGCTTAAGGGCTTTCGGACTAGCGGAGGGGAATGAGCAGTTCTTC.

The rearrangement uses TRBV5-5 and TRBJ2-7; TRBD2 is a possible D gene (5 bases). The CDR3 consists of 14 residues. V gave up 0 bases and J gave up 1 base, with 8 bases separating them. CDR1 and CDR2 (germline): SGHKS, YYEKEE (reference sequence). CDR3: CASSLGWESYEQYF. DNA of the CDR3: TGTGCCAGCAGCTTGGGGTGGGAGTCCTACGAGCAGTACTTC.

The V and J genes are TRBV27 and TRBJ2-7; 9 nucleotides match TRBD2. The germline V gene encodes CDR1 MNHEY and CDR2 SMNVEV (reference sequence). This CDR3 comprises 18 residues. The junction had 15 bases not matched to a gene; V was cut back by 3 bases and J by 3 bases. CDR3 DNA: TGTGCCAGCAGTTTGGTAGGGCCAGCCGGGACTAGCAGCTACGAGCAGTACTTC. It codes for CASSLVGPAGTSSYEQYF.

This clone was seen a single time. Other DNA sequences in this sample translate to the same CDR3. The rearrangement uses TRBV19 and TRBJ2-2; D unclear. In germline, CDR1 is LNHDA, CDR2 SQIVND (reference sequence). The germline V and J ends were trimmed by 2 bases and 5 bases, with 6 bases remaining between them. The CDR3 spans 13 residues. The CDR3 DNA reads TGTGCCAGTAGTATACTCGGGACCGGGGAGCTGTTTTTT. Protein: CASSILGTGELFF.

This sequence joins TRBV19 and TRBJ2-1; a possible D gene is TRBD1 (6 bases). Germline CDR1 is LNHDA and CDR2 is SQIVND (reference sequence). Trimming cost V 5 bases and J 8 bases, with 16 bases left between them. The CDR3 loop spans 14 amino acids. CDR3 bases: TGTGCCAGTAGTTCAACGTACAGGGTCGATGAGCAGTTCTTC. Protein sequence: CASSSTYRVDEQFF. Full variable domain (outside the CDR3, taken from reference TRBV19 and TRBJ2-1): DGGITQSPKYLFRKEGQNVTLSCEQNLNHDAMYWYRQDPGQGLRLIYYSQIVNDFQKGDIAEGYSVSREKKESFPLTVTSAQKNPTAFYLCASSSTYRVDEQFFGPGTRLTVL.

The chain employs TRBV29-1 and TRBJ1-1; D is ambiguous. Per germline, CDR1 SQVTM and CDR2 ANQGSEA. CDR3 size: 11 residues. V lost 7 bases to trimming and J lost 0 bases, with 6 bases between them. The CDR3 DNA sequence: TGCAGCGGGAGGTTGAACACTGAAGCTTTCTTT. This gives the protein CSGRLNTEAFF. Supplemented by reference TRBV29-1 and TRBJ1-1, the full variable domain reads SAVISQKPSRDICQRGTSLTIQCQVDSQVTMMFWYRQQPGQSLTLIATANQGSEATYESGFVIDKFPISRPNLTFSTLTVSNMSPEDSSIYLCSGRLNTEAFFGQGTRLTVV.

The V and J genes are TRBV27 and TRBJ1-2; D is undetermined. The CDR3 is made up of 15 amino acids. Trimming cost V 0 bases and J 4 bases, with 12 bases left between them. Germline CDR1 MNHEY, CDR2 SMNVEV (reference sequence). CDR3 loop: CASSLSRAASYGYTF. CDR3 in DNA: TGTGCCAGCAGTTTATCGAGGGCAGCCAGCTATGGCTACACCTTC.

Written as DNA, the CDR3 is TGTGCCAGCATTCAGACAGATCTTAACCGGGGGATCACCGGGGAGCTGTTTTTT. Protein: CASIQTDLNRGITGELFF. The genes are TRBV2 and TRBJ2-2; a weak D match, TRBD2 (6 bases). V was pared by 7 bases and J by 4 bases, with 25 bases between. Germline V lookup: CDR1 SNHLY, CDR2 FYNNEI. The CDR3 sequence is 18 residues long.

The rearrangement links TRBV5-6 to TRBJ1-4; D unresolved. CDR1 and CDR2 (germline): SGHDT, YYEEEE. The CDR3 spans 15 residues. The ends were cut back, 0 bases at V and 8 bases at J, with 14 bases in the middle. DNA of the CDR3: TGTGCCAGCAGCTTGGGTAAGCAGCATGACGAAAAACTGTTTTTT. It codes for CASSLGKQHDEKLFF.

This chain uses TRBV9 with TRBJ2-3, with D possibly being TRBD2 (6 bases). The CDR3 has 16 residues. The germline gives CDR1 SGDLS, CDR2 YYNGEE. V shed 3 bases and J shed 4 bases, with 18 bases lying between them. The CDR3 coding sequence is TGTGCCAGCAGCGAGGCGCCGGGACTGTCGTCAGATACGCAGTATTTT. Translated, it gives CASSEAPGLSSDTQYF.

A single count supports this clone. This chain uses TRBV29-1 with TRBJ2-1; D is ambiguous. The germline V and J ends were trimmed by 3 bases and 5 bases, with 14 bases remaining between them. The CDR3 covers 14 residues. Germline values: CDR1 SQVTM, CDR2 ANQGSEA. This chain's CDR3 is CSVDIGQTNNEQFF. CDR3 DNA sequence: TGCAGCGTTGATATCGGTCAGACAAACAATGAGCAGTTCTTC.

The rearrangement uses TRBV19 and TRBJ2-1; D is tentatively TRBD1 or TRBD2 (5 bases each). Germline lookup yields CDR1 LNHDA and CDR2 SQIVND (reference sequence). The CDR3 length is 14 residues. V lost 6 bases to trimming and J lost 9 bases, with 18 bases between them. The CDR3 spells CASRDTGLTGEQFF. CDR3 sequence (DNA): TGTGCCAGTAGGGACACGGGGCTCACAGGTGAGCAGTTCTTC. Based on the CDR3 plus reference TRBV19 and TRBJ2-1, the full variable domain is DGGITQSPKYLFRKEGQNVTLSCEQNLNHDAMYWYRQDPGQGLRLIYYSQIVNDFQKGDIAEGYSVSREKKESFPLTVTSAQKNPTAFYLCASRDTGLTGEQFFGPGTRLTVL.

A few counts support this clone. The CDR3 loop reads CASSLGGGTEAFF. The CDR3 bases are TGTGCCAGCAGCCTTGGAGGGGGAACTGAAGCTTTCTTT. The chain couples TRBV9 to TRBJ1-1; a possible D gene is TRBD1 (6 bases). The CDR3 has 13 amino acids. Per the germline V gene, CDR1 is SGDLS and CDR2 is YYNGEE. Trimming took off 4 bases at V and 5 bases at J, with 12 bases between the two ends. Full variable domain (remainder filled in from reference TRBV9 and TRBJ1-1): DSGVTQTPKHLITATGQRVTLRCSPRSGDLSVYWYQQSLDQGLQFLIQYYNGEERAKGNILERFSAQQFPDLHSELNLSSLELGDSALYFCASSLGGGTEAFFGQGTRLTVV.

The genes are TRBV6-6 and TRBJ2-7, with 9 nucleotides matching TRBD1. V was pared by 2 bases and J by 3 bases, with 2 bases of the junction left unmatched. Per germline, CDR1 MNHNY and CDR2 SVGAGI (reference sequence). The CDR3 extends over 14 amino acids. The CDR3 reads CASSYRTGDYEQYF. For the CDR3, the DNA is TGTGCCAGCAGTTACCGGACAGGGGACTACGAGCAGTACTTC.

The V and J genes are TRBV5-1 and TRBJ2-5; 7 positions agree with TRBD1. The CDR3 sequence is 14 residues long. Losses at the gene ends were 4 bases for V and 5 bases for J; bases not matched to a gene: 8. Per the germline V gene, CDR1 is SGHRS and CDR2 is YFSETQ. The chain's CDR3 is CASSSLGGSETQYF. DNA of the CDR3: TGCGCCAGCAGCAGCTTAGGGGGCTCGGAGACCCAGTACTTC.